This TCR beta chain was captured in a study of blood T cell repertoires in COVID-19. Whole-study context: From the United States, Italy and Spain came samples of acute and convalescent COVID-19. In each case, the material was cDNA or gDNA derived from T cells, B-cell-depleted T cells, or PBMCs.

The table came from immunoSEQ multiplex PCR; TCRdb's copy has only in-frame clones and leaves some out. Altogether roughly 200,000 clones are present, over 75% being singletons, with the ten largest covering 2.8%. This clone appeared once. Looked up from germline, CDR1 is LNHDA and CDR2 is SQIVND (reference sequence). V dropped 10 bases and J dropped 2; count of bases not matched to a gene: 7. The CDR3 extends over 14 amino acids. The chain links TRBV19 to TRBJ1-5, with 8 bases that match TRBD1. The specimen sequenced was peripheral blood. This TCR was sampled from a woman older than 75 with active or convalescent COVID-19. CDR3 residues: CATGKDRGNQPQHF. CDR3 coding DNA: TGTGCCACCGGAAAGGACAGGGGCAATCAGCCCCAGCATTTT.